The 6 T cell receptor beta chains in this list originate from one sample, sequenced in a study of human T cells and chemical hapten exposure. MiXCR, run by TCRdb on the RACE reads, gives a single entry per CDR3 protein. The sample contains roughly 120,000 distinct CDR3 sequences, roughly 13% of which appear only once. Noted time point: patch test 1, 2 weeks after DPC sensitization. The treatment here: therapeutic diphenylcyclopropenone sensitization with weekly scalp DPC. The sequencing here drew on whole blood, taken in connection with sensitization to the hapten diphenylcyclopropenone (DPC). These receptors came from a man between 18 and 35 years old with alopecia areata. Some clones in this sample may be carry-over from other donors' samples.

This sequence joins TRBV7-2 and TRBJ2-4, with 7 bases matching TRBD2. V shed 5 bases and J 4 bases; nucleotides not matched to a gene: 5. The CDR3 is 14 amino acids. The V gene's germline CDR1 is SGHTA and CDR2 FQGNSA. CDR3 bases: TGTGCCAGCAGCCCGGGGGGACCGAAAAACATTCAGTACTTC. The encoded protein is CASSPGGPKNIQYF. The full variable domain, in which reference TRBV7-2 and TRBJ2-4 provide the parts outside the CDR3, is GAGVSQSPSNKVTEKGKDVELRCDPISGHTALYWYRQSLGQGLEFLIYFQGNSAPDKSGLPSDRFSAERTGGSVSTLTIQRTQQEDSAVYLCASSPGGPKNIQYFGAGTRLSVL.

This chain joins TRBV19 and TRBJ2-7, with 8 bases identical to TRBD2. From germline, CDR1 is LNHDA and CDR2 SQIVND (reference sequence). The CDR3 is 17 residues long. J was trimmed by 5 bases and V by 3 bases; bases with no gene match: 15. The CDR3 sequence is CASSMESLAGPRNEQYF. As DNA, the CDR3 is TGTGCCAGTAGTATGGAATCCCTAGCGGGCCCTCGGAACGAGCAGTACTTC. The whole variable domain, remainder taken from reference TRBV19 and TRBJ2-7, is DGGITQSPKYLFRKEGQNVTLSCEQNLNHDAMYWYRQDPGQGLRLIYYSQIVNDFQKGDIAEGYSVSREKKESFPLTVTSAQKNPTAFYLCASSMESLAGPRNEQYFGPGTRLTVT.

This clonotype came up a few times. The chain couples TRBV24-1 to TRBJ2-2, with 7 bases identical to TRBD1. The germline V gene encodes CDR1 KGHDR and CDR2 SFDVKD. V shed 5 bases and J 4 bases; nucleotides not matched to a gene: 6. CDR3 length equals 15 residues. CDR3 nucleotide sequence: TGTGCCACCAGTGCCCGGGACAGAGCCACCGGGGAGCTGTTTTTT. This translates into CATSARDRATGELFF.

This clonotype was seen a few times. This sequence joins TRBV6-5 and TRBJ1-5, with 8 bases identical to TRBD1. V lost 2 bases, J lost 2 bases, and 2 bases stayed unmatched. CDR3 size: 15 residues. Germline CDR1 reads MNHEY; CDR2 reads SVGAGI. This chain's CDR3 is CASSYRGQGNQPQHF. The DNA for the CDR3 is TGTGCCAGCAGTTACCGGGGACAGGGCAATCAGCCCCAGCATTTT.

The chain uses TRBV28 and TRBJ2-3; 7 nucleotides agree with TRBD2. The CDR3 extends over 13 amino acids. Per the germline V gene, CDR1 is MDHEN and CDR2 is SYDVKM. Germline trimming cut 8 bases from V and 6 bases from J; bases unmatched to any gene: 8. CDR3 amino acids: CASLSGTLDTQYF. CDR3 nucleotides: TGTGCCAGCCTCAGCGGGACTTTGGATACGCAGTATTTT.

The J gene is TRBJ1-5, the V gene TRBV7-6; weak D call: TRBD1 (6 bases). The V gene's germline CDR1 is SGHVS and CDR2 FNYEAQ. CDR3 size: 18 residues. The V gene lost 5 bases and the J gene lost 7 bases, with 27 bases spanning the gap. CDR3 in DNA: TGTGCCAGCAGCCCTGGCCGAGAAACCGGGACAATAGGGCAGCCCCAGCATTTT. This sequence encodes CASSPGRETGTIGQPQHF.